Described below is a single TCR beta chain sequence and its context. Which antigen it targets is not known. Base qualities are not recorded, but no much larger clone differs from it by a single base. The data were taken from a study of identical twins listed by TCRdb under 2016. Notes on the research overall: To test whether fetal clonotypes persist, this study deep-sequenced TCR alpha and beta repertoires from monozygotic twins, from unrelated adults of various ages, and from cord blood. To rule out contamination, the twin experiments were replicated at different times with different library preparation protocols.

The library came from 5' RACE. Sequenced on an Illumina HiSeq 2000. Template switching introduced a universal primer binding site; the final cDNA contained a unique molecular identifier, enabling accurate counting of TCR cDNA molecules. First-strand cDNA for TCR alpha and beta chains was synthesized from specific primers in the conserved constant-segment region. To control for contamination, every cDNA library carried two barcodes: a SMART-Mk sample barcode plus Illumina barcodes. TruSeq adapter sequences and Illumina sample barcodes were added in two successive PCR steps. TCR alpha and beta cDNA libraries were sequenced on the Illumina HiSeq platform with custom primers. Concerning the study's data processing: Raw reads were processed with MiGEC to extract unique molecular identifiers, and MiXCR was used to determine CDR3 positions. Recombination models were inferred per individual with the repgenHMM and IGoR tools using an EM algorithm. Shared clonotype analysis was performed with the tcR package in R, normalizing sharing by the product of cloneset sizes. To study raw recombination without the effects of thymic and clonal selection, out-of-frame nonproductive sequences were analyzed. TCRdb's own reprocessing of the public reads used fastp at Q25 and MiXCR and kept productive beta chains. Rows merge per CDR3 protein into single entries with the most common DNA and genes. The V and J calls and clone size come from TCRdb's table, not from the authors' own analysis. The sample includes some 1,600,000 distinct CDR3 sequences, with more than 30% observed a single time. 0.27% of the sample lies in the top ten.

CDR3 length: 16 amino acids, cysteine to phenylalanine. Kept here is only the CDR3 DNA, which spans 48 bases and is read in frame from base 1. Looking up the germline V gene (reference sequence) yields CDR1 DFQATT and CDR2 SNEGSKA. From V the trimming removes 5 bases and from J it removes 2 bases, while the gene matches leave 14 bases of the junction unaccounted for. The study at large found these results: Fewer insertions were carried by abundant cord blood beta clonotypes; a weaker similar trend was observed in young adult naive repertoires, while no such trend was observed in memory repertoires. Recombination models systematically underestimated out-of-frame TCR alpha sharing in monozygotic twins but agreed with sharing between unrelated individuals. Compared with coincidental sharing between unrelated individuals, an excess of low generation-probability sequences was observed among out-of-frame TCR alpha sequences shared between twins. Because the same donors could not be followed over many years, conclusions were based on cross-sectional statistical analysis. Zero-insertion analyses could be partly confounded by invariant T cells such as MAIT and iNKT, although diverse VJ usage argued against such confounding for most clonotypes. The excess sharing between twins in beta out-of-frame sequences was weaker because fewer shared sequences reduced the signal-to-noise ratio.

Only healthy Caucasian donors were included. The V and J genes are TRBV20-1 and TRBJ1-2, with 7 bases aligning to TRBD1. This sequence originates from a newborn girl in good health. The sequencing sample was made of cord blood. For the CDR3, the sequence is CSADPPWRDRNYGYTF. The nucleotide sequence is given as TGCAGTGCTGATCCCCCCTGGAGGGACAGAAACTATGGCTACACCTTC.